The text below deals with one T cell receptor beta chain. Its antigen remains unknown. Data came from immunoSEQ multiplex PCR; TCRdb stores just in-frame clones and leaves some out. Here the sample spans some 50,000 clones, approximately 85% being singletons. From germline, CDR1 is LNHDA and CDR2 SQIVND (reference sequence). This CDR3 spans 14 amino acids. Trimming removed 9 bases from V and 6 bases from J, with 19 bases in between. Time point: peripheral blood 6 weeks after treatment start. Each patient's cancer was a locally advanced or metastatic urothelial carcinoma. The sample originates from a study of PD-L1 blockade in urothelial cancer. Study at large: Analyses used blood from 3 weeks (second dose) and 6 weeks after treatment start.

General observations from the study: Durable-benefit cases showed more tumor-associated blood clone expansion at 3 weeks.

The receptor was derived from a man aged 50-59 years with urothelial cancer. The V call is TRBV19, the J call TRBJ2-3; D gene ambiguous. Material: PBMCs, obtained around atezolizumab (anti-PD-L1) treatment. CDR3 region: CASGSPPPADTQYF. CDR3 sequence (DNA): TGTGCCAGCGGGTCTCCGCCCCCGGCGGATACGCAGTATTTT. Based on the CDR3 plus reference TRBV19 and TRBJ2-3, the full variable domain is DGGITQSPKYLFRKEGQNVTLSCEQNLNHDAMYWYRQDPGQGLRLIYYSQIVNDFQKGDIAEGYSVSREKKESFPLTVTSAQKNPTAFYLCASGSPPPADTQYFGPGTRLTVL.